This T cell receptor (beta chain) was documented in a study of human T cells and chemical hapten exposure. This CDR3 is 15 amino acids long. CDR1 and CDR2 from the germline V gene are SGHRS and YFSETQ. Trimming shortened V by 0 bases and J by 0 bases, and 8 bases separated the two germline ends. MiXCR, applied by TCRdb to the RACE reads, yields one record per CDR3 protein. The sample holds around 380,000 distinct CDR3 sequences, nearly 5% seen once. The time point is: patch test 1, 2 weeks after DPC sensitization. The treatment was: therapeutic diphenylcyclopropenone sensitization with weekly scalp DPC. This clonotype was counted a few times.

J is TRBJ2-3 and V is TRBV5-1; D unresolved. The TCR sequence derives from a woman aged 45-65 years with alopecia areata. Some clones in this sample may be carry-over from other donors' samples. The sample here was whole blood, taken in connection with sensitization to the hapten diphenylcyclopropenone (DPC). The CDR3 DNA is TGCGCCAGCAGCTTGGGTCGGCCTAGCACAGATACGCAGTATTTT. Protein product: CASSLGRPSTDTQYF.